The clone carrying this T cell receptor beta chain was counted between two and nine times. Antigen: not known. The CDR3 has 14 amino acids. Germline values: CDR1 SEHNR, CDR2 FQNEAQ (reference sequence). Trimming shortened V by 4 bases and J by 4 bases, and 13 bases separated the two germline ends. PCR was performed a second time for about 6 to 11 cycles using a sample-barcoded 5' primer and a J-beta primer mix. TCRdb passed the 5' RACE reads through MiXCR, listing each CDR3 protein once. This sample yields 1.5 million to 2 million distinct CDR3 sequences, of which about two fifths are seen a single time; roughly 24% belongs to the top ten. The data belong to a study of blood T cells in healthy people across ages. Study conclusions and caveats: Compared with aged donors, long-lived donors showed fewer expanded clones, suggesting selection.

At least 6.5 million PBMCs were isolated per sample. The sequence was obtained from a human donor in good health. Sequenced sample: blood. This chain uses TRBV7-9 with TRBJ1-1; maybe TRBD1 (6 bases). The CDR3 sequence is CASSWFGGATEAFF. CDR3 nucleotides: TGTGCCAGCAGCTGGTTCGGGGGGGCCACTGAAGCTTTCTTT.